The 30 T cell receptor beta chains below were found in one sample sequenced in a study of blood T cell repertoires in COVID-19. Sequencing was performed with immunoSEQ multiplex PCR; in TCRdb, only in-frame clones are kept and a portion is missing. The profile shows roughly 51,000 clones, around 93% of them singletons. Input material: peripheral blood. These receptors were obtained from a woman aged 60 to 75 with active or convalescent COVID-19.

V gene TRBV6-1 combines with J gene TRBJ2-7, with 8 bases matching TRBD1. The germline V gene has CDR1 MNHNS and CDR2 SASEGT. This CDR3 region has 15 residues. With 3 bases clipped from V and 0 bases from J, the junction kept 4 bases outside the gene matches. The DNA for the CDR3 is TGTGCCAGCAGTGACCCCGGGACAGGCTCCTACGAGCAGTACTTC. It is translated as CASSDPGTGSYEQYF.

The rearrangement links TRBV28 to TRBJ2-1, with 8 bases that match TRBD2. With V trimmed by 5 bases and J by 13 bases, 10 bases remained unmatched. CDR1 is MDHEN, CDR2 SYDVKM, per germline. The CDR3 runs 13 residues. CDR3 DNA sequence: TGTGCCAGCAGTCCCCCCCCGGGGACTAGTCAGTTCTTC. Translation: CASSPPPGTSQFF.

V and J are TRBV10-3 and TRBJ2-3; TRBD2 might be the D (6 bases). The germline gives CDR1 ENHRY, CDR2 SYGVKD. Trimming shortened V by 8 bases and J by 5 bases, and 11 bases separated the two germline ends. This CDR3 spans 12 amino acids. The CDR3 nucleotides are TGTGCCATCGGGGGGTTGAGAGATACGCAGTATTTT. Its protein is CAIGGLRDTQYF.

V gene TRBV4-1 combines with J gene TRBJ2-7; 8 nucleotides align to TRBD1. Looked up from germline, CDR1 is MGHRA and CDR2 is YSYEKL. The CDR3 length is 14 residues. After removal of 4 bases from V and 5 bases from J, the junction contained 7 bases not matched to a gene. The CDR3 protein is CASSRPDREHEQYF. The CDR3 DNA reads TGCGCCAGCAGCCGCCCGGACAGGGAACACGAGCAGTACTTC.

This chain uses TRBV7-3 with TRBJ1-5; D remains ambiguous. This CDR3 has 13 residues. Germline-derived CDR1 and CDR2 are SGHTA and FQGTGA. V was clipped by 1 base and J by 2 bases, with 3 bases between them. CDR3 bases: TGTGCCAGCAGCTTAAGCGGCAATCAGCCCCAGCATTTT. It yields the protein CASSLSGNQPQHF.

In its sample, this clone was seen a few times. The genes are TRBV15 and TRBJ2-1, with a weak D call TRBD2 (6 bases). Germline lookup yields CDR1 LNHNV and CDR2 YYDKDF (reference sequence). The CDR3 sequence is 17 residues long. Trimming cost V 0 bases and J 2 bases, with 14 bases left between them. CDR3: CATSREVPGRTYNEQFF. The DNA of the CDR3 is TGTGCCACCAGCAGAGAGGTGCCAGGGAGGACCTACAATGAGCAGTTCTTC. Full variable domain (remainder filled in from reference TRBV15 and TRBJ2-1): DAMVIQNPRYQVTQFGKPVTLSCSQTLNHNVMYWYQQKSSQAPKLLFHYYDKDFNNEADTPDNFQSRRPNTSFCFLDIRSPGLGDTAMYLCATSREVPGRTYNEQFFGPGTRLTVL.

CDR3 DNA: TGTGCCAGCAGCTTAGGTGGGCTAGCGGGATTAGGAGAGAAGTTCTTC. Its protein product is CASSLGGLAGLGEKFF. The V call is TRBV7-2, the J call TRBJ2-1; 9 bases are shared with TRBD2. J lost 14 bases, V lost 1 base, and 15 bases had no gene match. The CDR3 runs to 16 residues. Looked up from germline, CDR1 is SGHTA and CDR2 is FQGNSA.

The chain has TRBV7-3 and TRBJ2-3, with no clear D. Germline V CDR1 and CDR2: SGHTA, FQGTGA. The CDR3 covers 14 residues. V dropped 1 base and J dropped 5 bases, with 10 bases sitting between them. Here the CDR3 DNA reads TGTGCCAGCAGCTTAAGTGGTTTAGAAGATACGCAGTATTTT. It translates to CASSLSGLEDTQYF.

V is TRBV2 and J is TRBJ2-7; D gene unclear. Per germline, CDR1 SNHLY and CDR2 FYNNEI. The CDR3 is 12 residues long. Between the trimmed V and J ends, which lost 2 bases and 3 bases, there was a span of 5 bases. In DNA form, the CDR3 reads TGTGCCAGCAGTGAATCCTTCTACGAGCAGTACTTC. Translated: CASSESFYEQYF.

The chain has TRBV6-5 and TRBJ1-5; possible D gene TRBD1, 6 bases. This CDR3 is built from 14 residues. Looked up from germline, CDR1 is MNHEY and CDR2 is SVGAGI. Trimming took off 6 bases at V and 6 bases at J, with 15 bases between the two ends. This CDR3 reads CASSRDMGGQPQHF. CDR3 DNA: TGTGCCAGCAGCAGGGACATGGGCGGTCAGCCCCAGCATTTT.

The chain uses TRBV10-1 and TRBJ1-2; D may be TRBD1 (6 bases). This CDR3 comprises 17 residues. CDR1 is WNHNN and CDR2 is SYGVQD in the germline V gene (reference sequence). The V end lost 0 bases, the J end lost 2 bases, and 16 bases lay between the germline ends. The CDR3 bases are TGCGCCAGCAGTGAGTCACCCTCGGGGCAGGGGAACTATGGCTACACCTTC. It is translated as CASSESPSGQGNYGYTF.

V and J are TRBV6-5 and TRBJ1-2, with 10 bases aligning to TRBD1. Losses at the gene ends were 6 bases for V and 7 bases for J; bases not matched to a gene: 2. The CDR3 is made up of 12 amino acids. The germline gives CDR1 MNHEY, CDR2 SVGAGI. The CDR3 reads CASSRQGAGYTF. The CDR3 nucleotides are TGTGCCAGCAGCCGACAGGGGGCTGGCTACACCTTC.

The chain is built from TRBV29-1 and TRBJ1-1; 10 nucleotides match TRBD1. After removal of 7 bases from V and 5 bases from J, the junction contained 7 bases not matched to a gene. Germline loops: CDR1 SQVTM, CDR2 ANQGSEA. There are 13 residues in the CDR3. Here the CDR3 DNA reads TGCAGCGCTCGACAGGGGGCGCGAACTGAAGCTTTCTTT. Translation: CSARQGARTEAFF.

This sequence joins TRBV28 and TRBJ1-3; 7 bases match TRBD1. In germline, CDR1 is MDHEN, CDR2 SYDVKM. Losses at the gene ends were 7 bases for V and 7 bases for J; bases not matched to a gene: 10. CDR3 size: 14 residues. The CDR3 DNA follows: TGTGCCAGCACCGACCGAGGGGGCGTGAACACCATATATTTT. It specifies CASTDRGGVNTIYF.

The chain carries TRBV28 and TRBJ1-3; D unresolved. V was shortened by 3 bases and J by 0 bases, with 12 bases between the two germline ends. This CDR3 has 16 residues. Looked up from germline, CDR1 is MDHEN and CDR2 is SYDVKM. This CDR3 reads CASSLARLDSGNTIYF. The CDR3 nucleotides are TGTGCCAGCAGTTTGGCCAGACTCGACTCTGGAAACACCATATATTTT. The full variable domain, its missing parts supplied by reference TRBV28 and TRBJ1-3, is DVKVTQSSRYLVKRTGEKVFLECVQDMDHENMFWYRQDPGLGLRLIYFSYDVKMKEKGDIPEGYSVSREKKERFSLILESASTNQTSMYLCASSLARLDSGNTIYFGEGSWLTVV.

CDR3 protein: CASIETRQGGYQPQHF. Written as DNA, the CDR3 is TGTGCCAGCATCGAGACCCGCCAGGGAGGTTATCAGCCCCAGCATTTT. The rearrangement links TRBV2 to TRBJ1-5; the D gene is possibly TRBD1 (5 bases). With 7 bases removed from V and 5 bases from J, the gap between germline ends came to 21 bases. Germline lookup yields CDR1 SNHLY and CDR2 FYNNEI. The CDR3 extends over 16 amino acids.

In DNA form, the CDR3 reads TGCAGCGCCGGGGGCCGACAGGGGAACACTGAAGCTTTCTTT. Encoded protein: CSAGGRQGNTEAFF. V usage is TRBV29-1 and J usage is TRBJ1-1; the match to TRBD1 covers 7 bases. Germline V CDR1 and CDR2: SQVTM, ANQGSEA. The CDR3 loop spans 14 amino acids. The V and J ends lost 7 bases and 1 base, in that order; junction bases with no gene match: 9.

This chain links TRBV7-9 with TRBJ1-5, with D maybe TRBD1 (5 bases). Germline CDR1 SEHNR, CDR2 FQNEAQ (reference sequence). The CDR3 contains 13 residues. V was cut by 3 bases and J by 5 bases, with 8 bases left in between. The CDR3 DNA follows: TGTGCCAGCAGCTTTCAAGGGGATCAGCCCCAGCATTTT. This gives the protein CASSFQGDQPQHF.

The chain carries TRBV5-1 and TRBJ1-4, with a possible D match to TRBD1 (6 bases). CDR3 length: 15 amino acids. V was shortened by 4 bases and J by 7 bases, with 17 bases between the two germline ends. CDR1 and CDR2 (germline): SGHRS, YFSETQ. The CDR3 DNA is TGCGCCAGCAGCCTGGTACAGGGAATGGTTGAAAAACTGTTTTTT. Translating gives CASSLVQGMVEKLFF.

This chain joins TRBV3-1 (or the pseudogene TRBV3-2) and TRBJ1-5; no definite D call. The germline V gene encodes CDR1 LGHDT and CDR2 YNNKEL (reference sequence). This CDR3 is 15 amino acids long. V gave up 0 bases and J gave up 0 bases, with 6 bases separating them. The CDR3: CASSQEGLSNQPQHF. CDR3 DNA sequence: TGTGCCAGCAGCCAAGAGGGCCTTAGCAATCAGCCCCAGCATTTT.

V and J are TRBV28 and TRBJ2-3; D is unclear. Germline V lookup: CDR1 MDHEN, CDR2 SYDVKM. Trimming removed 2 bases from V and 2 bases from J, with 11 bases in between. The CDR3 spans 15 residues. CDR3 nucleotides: TGTGCCAGCAGTTTAAGGCAGGCCCACACAGATACGCAGTATTTT. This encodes CASSLRQAHTDTQYF.

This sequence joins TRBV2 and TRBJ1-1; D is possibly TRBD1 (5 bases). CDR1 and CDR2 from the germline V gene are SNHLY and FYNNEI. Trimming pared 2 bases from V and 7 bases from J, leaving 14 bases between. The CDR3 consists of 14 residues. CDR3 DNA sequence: TGTGCCAGCAGTGAACGGGGGTCGCAAATTGAAGCTTTCTTT. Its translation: CASSERGSQIEAFF.

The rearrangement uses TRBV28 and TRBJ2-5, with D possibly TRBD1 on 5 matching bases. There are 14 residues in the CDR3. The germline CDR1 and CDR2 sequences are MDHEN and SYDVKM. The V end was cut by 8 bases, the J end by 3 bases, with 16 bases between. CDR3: CASSIMDIKETQYF. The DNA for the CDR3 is TGTGCCAGCTCCATCATGGACATCAAAGAGACCCAGTACTTC.

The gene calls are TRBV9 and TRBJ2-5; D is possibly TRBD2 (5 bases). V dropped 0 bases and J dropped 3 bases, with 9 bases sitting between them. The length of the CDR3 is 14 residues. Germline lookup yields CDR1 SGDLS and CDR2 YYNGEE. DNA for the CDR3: TGTGCCAGCAGCGTAGCGGGGATCGAAGAGACCCAGTACTTC. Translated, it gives CASSVAGIEETQYF.

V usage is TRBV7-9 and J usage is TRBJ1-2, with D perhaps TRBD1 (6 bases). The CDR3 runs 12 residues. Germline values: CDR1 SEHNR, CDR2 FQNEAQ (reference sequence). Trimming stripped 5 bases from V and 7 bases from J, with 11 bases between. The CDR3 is CASSETGGGYTF. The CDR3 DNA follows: TGTGCCAGCAGCGAGACAGGTGGTGGCTACACCTTC.

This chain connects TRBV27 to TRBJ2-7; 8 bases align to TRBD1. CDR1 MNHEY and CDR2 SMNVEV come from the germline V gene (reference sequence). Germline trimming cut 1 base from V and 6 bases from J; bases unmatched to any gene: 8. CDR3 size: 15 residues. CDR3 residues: CASSLWSGGEGEQYF. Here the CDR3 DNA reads TGTGCCAGCAGTTTATGGTCAGGGGGCGAAGGCGAGCAGTACTTC.

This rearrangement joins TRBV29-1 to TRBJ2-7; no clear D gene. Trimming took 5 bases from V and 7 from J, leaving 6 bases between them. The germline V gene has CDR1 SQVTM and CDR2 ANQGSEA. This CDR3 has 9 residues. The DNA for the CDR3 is TGCAGCGTTAAAACAGAGCAGTACTTC. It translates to CSVKTEQYF.

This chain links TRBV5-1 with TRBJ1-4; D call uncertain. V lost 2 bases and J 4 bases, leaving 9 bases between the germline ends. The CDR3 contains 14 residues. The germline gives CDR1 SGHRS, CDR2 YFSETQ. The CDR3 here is CASSLSGGNEKLFF. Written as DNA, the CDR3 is TGCGCCAGCAGCTTATCGGGAGGTAATGAAAAACTGTTTTTT.

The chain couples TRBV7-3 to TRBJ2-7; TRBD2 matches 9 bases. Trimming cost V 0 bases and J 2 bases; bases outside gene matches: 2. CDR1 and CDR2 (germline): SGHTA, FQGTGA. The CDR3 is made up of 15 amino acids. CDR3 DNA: TGTGCCAGCAGCTTAACAGCGGGGGGTACCTACGAGCAGTACTTC. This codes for CASSLTAGGTYEQYF.

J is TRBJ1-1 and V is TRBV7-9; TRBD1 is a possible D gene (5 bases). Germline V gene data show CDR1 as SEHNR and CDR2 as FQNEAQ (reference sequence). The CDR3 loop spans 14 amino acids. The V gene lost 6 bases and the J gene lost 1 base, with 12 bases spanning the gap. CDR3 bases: TGTGCCAGCAGTTATATCACAGGGAACACTGAAGCTTTCTTT. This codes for CASSYITGNTEAFF.